The 21 T cell receptor beta chains given below trace back to one sample, sequenced in a study of CD8 T cells in ankylosing spondylitis. Study observations and caveats: Blood from ankylosing spondylitis patients appeared to carry a characteristic eight-variant TCR beta motif.

TCRdb itself ran the 5' RACE reads through MiXCR, one entry per CDR3 protein. This sample yields 700,000 to 1,000,000 distinct CDR3 sequences, of which 10% to 15% are seen a single time; 0.51% belongs to the top ten. No antigen has been identified for these receptors. The sample comprised blood, either unsorted or a sorted T cell fraction (not recorded which). These receptors were obtained from a male donor with ankylosing spondylitis.

This clonotype was seen a single time. The rearrangement links TRBV5-1 to TRBJ2-2; D possibly matches TRBD1 or TRBD2 (5 bases each). Per the germline V gene, CDR1 is SGHRS and CDR2 is YFSETQ. The ends were cut back, 3 bases at V and 0 bases at J, with 18 bases in the middle. The CDR3 loop spans 18 amino acids. The CDR3 DNA sequence: TGCGCCAGCAGCTCGAGCCGGGACCAAAGAACGAACACCGGGGAGCTGTTTTTT. Translating gives CASSSSRDQRTNTGELFF.

The V call is TRBV18, the J call TRBJ2-7; 10 nucleotides align to TRBD1. V was clipped by 0 bases and J by 3 bases; unmatched bases: 2. Per germline, CDR1 KGHSH and CDR2 LQKENI. The CDR3 loop spans 15 amino acids. In DNA, the CDR3 is TGTGCCAGCTCACCACCGGGACAGGGGTACTACGAGCAGTACTTC. Amino acid sequence: CASSPPGQGYYEQYF.

This chain uses TRBV20-1 with TRBJ1-1; 8 bases agree with TRBD1. CDR1 is DFQATT, CDR2 SNEGSKA, per germline (reference sequence). V dropped 3 bases and J dropped 2; count of bases not matched to a gene: 5. The CDR3 has 14 amino acids. The CDR3 protein is CSARAGTGNTEAFF. The CDR3 nucleotides are TGCAGTGCTAGGGCGGGGACAGGAAACACTGAAGCTTTCTTT.

The sample holds a few counts of this clonotype. This sequence joins TRBV5-1 and TRBJ1-1; 7 nucleotides agree with TRBD1. V lost 3 bases to trimming and J lost 4 bases; unmatched junction nucleotides: 6. The CDR3 runs to 14 residues. Germline CDR1 reads SGHRS; CDR2 reads YFSETQ. As DNA, the CDR3 is TGCGCCAGCAGCTACCGACAGGGAACCACTGAAGCTTTCTTT. It specifies CASSYRQGTTEAFF.

This clonotype was recorded at least ten times. The chain is built from TRBV29-1 and TRBJ2-1; 13 bases match TRBD2. This CDR3 spans 14 amino acids. Germline-derived CDR1 and CDR2 are SQVTM and ANQGSEA. Trimming at V came to 4 bases and at J to 9 bases, leaving 6 bases not matched to a gene. The CDR3 DNA reads as TGCAGCGTTGCCGGGACTAGCGGGATCATTGAGCAGTTCTTC. Translated, it gives CSVAGTSGIIEQFF.

V and J are TRBV7-8 and TRBJ2-7; D might be TRBD1 (5 bases). The CDR3 is 14 amino acids. V was pared by 5 bases and J by 2 bases, with 13 bases between. The germline gives CDR1 SGHVS, CDR2 FQNEAQ. The DNA of the CDR3 is TGTGCCAGCAGCGTCCAGGGAAGGGCCTACGAGCAGTACTTC. Translation gives CASSVQGRAYEQYF.

This clonotype was seen only a few times. This chain joins TRBV10-2 and TRBJ2-7, with 12 bases matching TRBD2. Germline CDR1 reads WSHSY; CDR2 reads SAAADI. The CDR3 covers 14 residues. Trimming took 8 bases from V and 6 from J; bases not matched to a gene: 8. CDR3 region: CASVGLAGMTEQYF. The CDR3 DNA follows: TGCGCCAGCGTAGGACTAGCGGGAATGACCGAGCAGTACTTC.

The gene calls are TRBV10-3 and TRBJ1-1; D gene ambiguous. V was shortened by 3 bases and J by 2 bases, with 7 bases between the two germline ends. Germline CDR1 ENHRY, CDR2 SYGVKD. The length of the CDR3 is 13 residues. CDR3 in DNA: TGTGCCATCAGTGACAGACTTAACACTGAAGCTTTCTTT. Translation: CAISDRLNTEAFF.

V gene TRBV4-1 combines with J gene TRBJ2-1; 7 positions match TRBD2. The CDR3 has 15 amino acids. Looked up from germline, CDR1 is MGHRA and CDR2 is YSYEKL. V shed 3 bases, J shed 8 bases, and the junction held 10 bases outside the gene matches. The CDR3 here is CASSQLSGNVHEQFF. The CDR3 DNA sequence: TGCGCCAGCAGCCAGCTAAGCGGGAATGTCCATGAGCAGTTCTTC.

The sample holds a few counts of this clonotype. The CDR3 DNA follows: TGTGCCAGCAGTTACTTAGGCGCGAACTCCTACGAGCAGTACTTC. It yields the protein CASSYLGANSYEQYF. The J gene is TRBJ2-7, the V gene TRBV6-2 or TRBV6-3; D not resolved. Trimming took off 1 base at V and 0 bases at J, with 10 bases between the two ends. The CDR3 covers 15 residues. CDR1 is MNHEY and CDR2 is SVGEGT in the germline V gene.

This clonotype was observed many times. The rearrangement joins TRBV29-1 to TRBJ1-1; perhaps TRBD1 as D (6 bases). V was pared by 8 bases and J by 0 bases, with 13 bases between. In germline, CDR1 is SQVTM, CDR2 ANQGSEA. The CDR3 covers 13 residues. The CDR3 loop is CSFGGPMNTEAFF. CDR3 nucleotides: TGCAGCTTCGGGGGCCCCATGAACACTGAAGCTTTCTTT.

Ten or more counts support this clonotype. The chain is built from TRBV5-1 and TRBJ1-2, with TRBD1 as a possible D gene (5 bases). The V end was cut by 0 bases, the J end by 4 bases, with 16 bases between. This CDR3 spans 16 amino acids. Germline assignment: CDR1 SGHRS and CDR2 YFSETQ. CDR3 in DNA: TGCGCCAGCAGCTTGGGAGGCGGAGGGGAAGGCTATGGCTACACCTTC. It encodes CASSLGGGGEGYGYTF.

The chain links TRBV11-2 to TRBJ2-3; 8 nucleotides match TRBD2. CDR1 SGHAT and CDR2 FQNNGV come from the germline V gene. The CDR3 spans 19 residues. The junction had 16 bases not matched to a gene; V was cut back by 5 bases and J by 0 bases. As DNA, the CDR3 is TGTGCCAGCAGCCCTACCACCATTTTAGCGGGGCGTAGCACAGATACGCAGTATTTT. This translates into CASSPTTILAGRSTDTQYF.

As to this clonotype: At one boundary the junction diverges from the germline segment, which might be a read error. This chain joins TRBV20-1 and TRBJ2-3, with a tentative D call TRBD2 (5 bases). From germline, CDR1 is DFQATT and CDR2 SNEGSKA (reference sequence). This CDR3 has 14 residues. The CDR3 loop is CSARVRTGTDTQSF. The CDR3 nucleotides are TGCAGTGCTAGAGTTAGGACTGGCACAGATACGCAGTCTTTT.

The rearrangement joins TRBV20-1 to TRBJ2-3; D might be TRBD2 (6 bases). The germline V and J ends were trimmed by 3 bases and 0 bases, with 28 bases remaining between them. Germline-derived CDR1 and CDR2 are DFQATT and SNEGSKA (reference sequence). The CDR3 has 20 residues. The CDR3 region is CSARSPGGSSKHASTDTQYF. In nucleotides, the CDR3 is TGCAGTGCTAGGTCCCCTGGGGGGTCCTCGAAACACGCTAGCACAGATACGCAGTATTTT.

This clonotype occurred a few times. The chain is built from TRBV12-3 or TRBV12-4 and TRBJ2-1; a weak D match, TRBD1 (5 bases). The V end was cut by 3 bases, the J end by 9 bases, with 18 bases between. CDR3 length equals 15 residues. CDR3: CASSFRTSLISEQFF. CDR3 nucleotide sequence: TGTGCCAGCAGTTTTAGGACATCTCTAATCAGTGAGCAGTTCTTC.

At least ten counts were recorded for this clonotype. The V and J genes are TRBV20-1 and TRBJ1-3, with 8 positions matching TRBD1. The germline gives CDR1 DFQATT, CDR2 SNEGSKA (reference sequence). Trimming removed 3 bases from V and 2 bases from J; junction bases left unmatched: 12. This CDR3 comprises 17 residues. Written as DNA, the CDR3 is TGCAGTGCTAGGACCCGGGACAGGTTGGTGCCTGGAAACACCATATATTTT. This codes for CSARTRDRLVPGNTIYF.

The V gene is TRBV7-2, the J gene TRBJ2-5; weak D call: TRBD2 (5 bases). The V end lost 4 bases, the J end lost 5 bases, and 11 bases lay between the germline ends. This CDR3 contains 13 residues. The germline V gene has CDR1 SGHTA and CDR2 FQGNSA. The CDR3 loop reads CASSSLTGETQYF. The CDR3 bases are TGTGCCAGCAGCTCACTGACGGGGGAGACCCAGTACTTC.

This clonotype was seen ten or more times. V is TRBV7-2 and J is TRBJ2-4; no definite D call. Germline CDR1 is SGHTA and CDR2 is FQGNSA. CDR3 length equals 13 residues. Trimming cost V 1 base and J 6 bases, with 7 bases left between them. Written as DNA, the CDR3 is TGTGCCAGCAGCTTAGGTCGGGCAAACATTCAGTACTTC. Translation: CASSLGRANIQYF.

CDR3: CASRQGNSYEQYF. The CDR3 DNA follows: TGTGCCAGCAGACAGGGAAACTCCTACGAGCAGTACTTC. The chain couples TRBV6-1 to TRBJ2-7; possible D gene TRBD1, 6 bases. The V and J ends lost 6 bases and 0 bases respectively, with 9 bases between them. Germline CDR1 is MNHNS and CDR2 is SASEGT. The CDR3 consists of 13 residues.

The chain's CDR3 is CASSKVGAVSYNEQFF. DNA for the CDR3: TGTGCCAGCAGTAAAGTGGGGGCCGTTTCCTACAATGAGCAGTTCTTC. This rearrangement joins TRBV28 to TRBJ2-1, with a tentative D call TRBD1 (6 bases). V lost 5 bases to trimming and J lost 1 base, with 15 bases between them. CDR1 and CDR2 from the germline V gene are MDHEN and SYDVKM. The CDR3 contains 16 residues.